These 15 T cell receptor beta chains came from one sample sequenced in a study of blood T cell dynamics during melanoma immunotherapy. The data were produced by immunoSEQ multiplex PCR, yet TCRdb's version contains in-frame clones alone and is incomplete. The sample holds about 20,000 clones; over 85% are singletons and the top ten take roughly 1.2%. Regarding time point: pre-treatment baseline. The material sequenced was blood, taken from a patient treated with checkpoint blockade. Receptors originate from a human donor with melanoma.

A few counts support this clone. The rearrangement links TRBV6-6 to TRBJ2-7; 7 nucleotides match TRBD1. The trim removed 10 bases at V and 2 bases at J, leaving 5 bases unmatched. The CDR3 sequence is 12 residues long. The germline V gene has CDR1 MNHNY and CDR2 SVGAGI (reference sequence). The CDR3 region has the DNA TGTGCCAACTCGACAGGGACCTACGAGCAGTACTTC. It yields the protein CANSTGTYEQYF.

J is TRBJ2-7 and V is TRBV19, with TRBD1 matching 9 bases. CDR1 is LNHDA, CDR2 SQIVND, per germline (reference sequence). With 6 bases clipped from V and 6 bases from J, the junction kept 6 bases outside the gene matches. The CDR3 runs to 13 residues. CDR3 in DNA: TGTGCCAGTAGATTGGGACAGGGCTCCGAGCAGTACTTC. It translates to CASRLGQGSEQYF.

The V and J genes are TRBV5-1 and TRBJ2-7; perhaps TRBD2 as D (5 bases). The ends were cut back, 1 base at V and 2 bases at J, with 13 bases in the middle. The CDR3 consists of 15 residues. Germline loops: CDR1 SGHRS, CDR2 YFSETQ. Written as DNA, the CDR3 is TGCGCCAGCAGCTTGTCTGAGGGTCGGGCCTACGAGCAGTACTTC. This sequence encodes CASSLSEGRAYEQYF.

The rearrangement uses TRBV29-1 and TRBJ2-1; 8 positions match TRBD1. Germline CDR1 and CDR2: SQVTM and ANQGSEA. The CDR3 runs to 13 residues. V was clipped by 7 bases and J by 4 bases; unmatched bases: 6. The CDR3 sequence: CSGMDRAYNEQFF. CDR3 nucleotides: TGCAGCGGGATGGACAGGGCTTACAATGAGCAGTTCTTC.

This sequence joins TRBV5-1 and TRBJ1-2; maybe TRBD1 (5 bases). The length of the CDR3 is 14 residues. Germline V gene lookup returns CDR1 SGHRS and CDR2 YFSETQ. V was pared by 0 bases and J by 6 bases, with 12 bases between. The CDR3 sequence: CASSLALSRDGYTF. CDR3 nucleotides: TGCGCCAGCAGCTTGGCCCTTAGCAGGGATGGCTACACCTTC.

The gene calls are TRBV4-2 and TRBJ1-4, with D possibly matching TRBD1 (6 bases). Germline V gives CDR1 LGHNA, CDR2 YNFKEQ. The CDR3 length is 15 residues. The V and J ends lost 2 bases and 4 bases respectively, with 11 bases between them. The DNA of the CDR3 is TGTGCCAGCAGCCAACCAGGGGCGGGTAATGAAAAACTGTTTTTT. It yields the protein CASSQPGAGNEKLFF.

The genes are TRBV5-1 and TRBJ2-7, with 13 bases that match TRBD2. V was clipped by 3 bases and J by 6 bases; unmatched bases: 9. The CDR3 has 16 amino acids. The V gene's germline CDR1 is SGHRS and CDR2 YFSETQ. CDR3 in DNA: TGCGCCAGCAGCTCCGGACTAGCGGGAGCCCTCGGCGAGCAGTACTTC. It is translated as CASSSGLAGALGEQYF. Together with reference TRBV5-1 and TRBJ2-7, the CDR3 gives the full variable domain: KAGVTQTPRYLIKTRGQQVTLSCSPISGHRSVSWYQQTPGQGLQFLFEYFSETQRNKGNFPGRFSGRQFSNSRSEMNVSTLELGDSALYLCASSSGLAGALGEQYFGPGTRLTVT.

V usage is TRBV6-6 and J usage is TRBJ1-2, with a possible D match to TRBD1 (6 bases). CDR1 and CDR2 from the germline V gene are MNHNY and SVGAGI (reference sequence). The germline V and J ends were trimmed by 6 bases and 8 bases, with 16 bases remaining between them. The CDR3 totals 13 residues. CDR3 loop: CASRQKQGSGYTF. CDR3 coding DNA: TGTGCCAGCAGGCAGAAACAGGGTAGCGGCTACACCTTC.

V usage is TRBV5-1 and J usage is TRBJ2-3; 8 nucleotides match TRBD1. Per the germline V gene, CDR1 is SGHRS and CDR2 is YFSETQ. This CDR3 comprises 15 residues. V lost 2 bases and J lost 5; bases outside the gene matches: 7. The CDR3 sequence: CASSLQGGYIDTQYF. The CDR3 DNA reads TGCGCCAGCAGCTTACAGGGGGGATATATAGATACGCAGTATTTT.

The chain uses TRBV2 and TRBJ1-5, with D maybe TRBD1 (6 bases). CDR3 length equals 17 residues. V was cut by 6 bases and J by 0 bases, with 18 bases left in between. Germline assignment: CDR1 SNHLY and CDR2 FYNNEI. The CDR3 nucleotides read TGTGCCAGCAGCCCCCTGGGGGGACAATATAGCAATCAGCCCCAGCATTTT. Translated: CASSPLGGQYSNQPQHF.

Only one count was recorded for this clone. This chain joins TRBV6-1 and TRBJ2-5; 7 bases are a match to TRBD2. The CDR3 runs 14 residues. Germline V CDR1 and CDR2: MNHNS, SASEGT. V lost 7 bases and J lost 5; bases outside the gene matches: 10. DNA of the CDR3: TGTGCCAGCAAGCGGGATCAGGCGTGGGAGACCCAGTACTTC. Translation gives CASKRDQAWETQYF.

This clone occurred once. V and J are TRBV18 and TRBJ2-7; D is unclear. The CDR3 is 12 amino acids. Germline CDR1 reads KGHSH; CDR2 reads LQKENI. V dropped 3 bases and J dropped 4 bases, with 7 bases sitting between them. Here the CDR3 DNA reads TGTGCCAGCTCACCGGACCTTTACGAGCAGTACTTC. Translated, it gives CASSPDLYEQYF.

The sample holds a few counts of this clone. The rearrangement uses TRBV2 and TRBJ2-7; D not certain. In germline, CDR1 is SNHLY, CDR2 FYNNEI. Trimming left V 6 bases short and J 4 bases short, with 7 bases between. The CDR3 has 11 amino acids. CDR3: CASSLMYEQYF. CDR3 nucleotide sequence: TGTGCCAGCAGCTTAATGTACGAGCAGTACTTC.

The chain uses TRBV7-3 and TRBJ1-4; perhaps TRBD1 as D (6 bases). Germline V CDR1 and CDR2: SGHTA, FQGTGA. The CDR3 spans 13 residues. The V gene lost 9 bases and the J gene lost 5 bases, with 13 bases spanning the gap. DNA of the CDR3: TGTGCCAGTTCGAGGGGGGAAAATGAAAAACTGTTTTTT. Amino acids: CASSRGENEKLFF. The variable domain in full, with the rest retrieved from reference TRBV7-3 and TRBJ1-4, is GAGVSQTPSNKVTEKGKYVELRCDPISGHTALYWYRQSLGQGPEFLIYFQGTGAADDSGLPNDRFFAVRPEGSVSTLKIQRTERGDSAVYLCASSRGENEKLFFGSGTQLSVL.

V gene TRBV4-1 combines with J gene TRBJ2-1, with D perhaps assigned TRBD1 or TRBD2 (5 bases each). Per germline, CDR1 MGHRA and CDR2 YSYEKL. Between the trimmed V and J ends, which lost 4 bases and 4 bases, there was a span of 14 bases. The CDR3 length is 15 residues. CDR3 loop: CASSLLGTVYNEQFF. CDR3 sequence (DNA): TGCGCCAGCAGCCTATTGGGGACGGTTTACAATGAGCAGTTCTTC.